This TCR beta chain was captured by sequencing in a study of OX40 agonist ivuxolimab in advanced cancers. Study overall: Dose-escalation patients were diagnosed with hepatocellular carcinoma, melanoma, renal cell cancer or head and neck cancer. Overall study findings and caveats: Among the lowest levels of clonal expansion were found in partial responders at 0.1-3.0 mg/kg. It was not determined which antigens were specifically recognized by the peripheral T cells that had undergone clonal expansion.

This table comes from immunoSEQ multiplex PCR, and its TCRdb copy is limited to in-frame clones, with some not included. This sample carries some 44,000 clones, 75% to 85% of them seen once, and the ten largest clones take more than 9%. The CDR3 consists of 15 residues. With respect to this clone: Its antigen is as yet unknown.

Material: CD4+ or CD8+ T cells sorted from blood, obtained in a trial of the OX40 agonist ivuxolimab. This receptor was identified in an adult with an advanced solid tumor such as melanoma, head and neck, liver or kidney cancer. This chain joins TRBV12-2 and TRBJ2-7; the table's D call TRBD1 went unverified against the DNA. TRBV12-2 is a listed pseudogene. This CDR3 reads CASRLPDRLRYEQYF. CDR3 bases: TGTGCAAGTCGCTTACCGGACAGGTTACGCTACGAGCAGTACTTC.